The T cell receptor beta chain under discussion was sequenced for a study of blood T cell repertoires in COVID-19. Study at large: Both acute and convalescent COVID-19 samples were obtained from the United States, Italy and Spain. Sources were T cells, B-cell-depleted T cells, or PBMCs; the material itself was cDNA or gDNA.

This clone was observed once. As handled by the study authors: Amplifying reference gene primers gave estimates of nucleated cell counts. Sequenced by immunoSEQ multiplex PCR; TCRdb stores in-frame clones only, minus some. V and J calls and clone size are copied from that table; D and trimming were computed from the DNA. The sample lists roughly 150,000 clones; around 81% were seen once. Germline values: CDR1 LGHNA, CDR2 YSLEER. The CDR3 contains 16 residues. Between the trimmed V and J ends, which lost 0 bases and 6 bases, there was a span of 15 bases. The sequenced material came from peripheral blood. This TCR was sampled from a man between 65 and 79 years old with active or convalescent COVID-19. The rearrangement links TRBV4-3 to TRBJ1-3, with D hard to call. DNA for the CDR3: TGCGCCAGCAGCCAAGATCTTAGGTCCCGGGAAAACACCATATATTTT. Translating it yields CASSQDLRSRENTIYF.